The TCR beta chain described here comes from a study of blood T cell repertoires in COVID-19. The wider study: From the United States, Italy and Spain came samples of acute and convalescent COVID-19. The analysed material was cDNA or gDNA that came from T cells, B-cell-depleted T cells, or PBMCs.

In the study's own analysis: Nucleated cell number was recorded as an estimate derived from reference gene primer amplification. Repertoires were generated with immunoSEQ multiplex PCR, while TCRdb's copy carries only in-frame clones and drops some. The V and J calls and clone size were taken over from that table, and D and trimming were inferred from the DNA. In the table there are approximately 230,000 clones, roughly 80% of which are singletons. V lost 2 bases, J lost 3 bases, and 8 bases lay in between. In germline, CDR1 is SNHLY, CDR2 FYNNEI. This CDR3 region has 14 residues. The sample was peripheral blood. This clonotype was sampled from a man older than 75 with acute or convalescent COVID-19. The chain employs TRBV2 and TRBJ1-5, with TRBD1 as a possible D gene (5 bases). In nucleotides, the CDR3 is TGTGCCAGCAGTGAAACAGGATTCAATCAGCCCCAGCATTTT. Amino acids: CASSETGFNQPQHF.